The entry that follows covers one TCR beta chain sequence. Its antigen is undetermined. This entry comes from a study of OX40 agonist ivuxolimab in advanced cancers. Study-wide context: Patients received ivuxolimab, an intravenous treatment, every 2 weeks at 0.01 to 10 mg/kg. Study conclusions and caveats: With doses of 0.1 to 3.0 mg/kg, CD4+ and CD8+ blood T cells had undergone clonal expansion by week 6. Clonal expansion was among the lowest in partial responders at 0.1-3.0 mg/kg, especially CD8+. Determination of antigen specificity was not performed for the expanded peripheral T cells.

This table comes from immunoSEQ multiplex PCR, and its TCRdb copy is limited to in-frame clones, with some not included. The table shows around 69,000 clones, with 75% to 90% occurring only once. Germline-derived CDR1 and CDR2 are MNHEY and SMNVEV (reference sequence). CDR3 length equals 15 residues. J gave up 2 bases and V 3 bases, and 3 bases lay outside the gene matches. V gene TRBV27 combines with J gene TRBJ2-2; 7 nucleotides line up with TRBD2. This sequence was found in an adult with an advanced solid tumor such as melanoma, head and neck, liver or kidney cancer. Sample: CD4+ or CD8+ T cells sorted from blood, taken in a trial of the OX40 agonist ivuxolimab. The DNA of the CDR3 is TGTGCCAGCAGTTTTGCGGGAGACAACACCGGGGAGCTGTTTTTT. Amino acid sequence: CASSFAGDNTGELFF.